The 12 T cell receptor beta chains in this list originate from one sample, sequenced in a study of blood T cells in healthy people across ages (dated by TCRdb to 2013 to 2016). The library was built by means of 5' RACE. For sequencing, an Illumina HiSeq 2500 was employed. A second roughly 7 to 12 cycle PCR used a sample-barcoded 5' primer and a J-beta primer mix. The public reads were quality trimmed at Q25 with fastp and then assembled into clones with MiXCR by TCRdb, keeping productive beta chains. Identical CDR3 protein sequences are pooled into one entry, listed with their most common genes and DNA. The sample table shows some 760,000 distinct CDR3 sequences, and 20% to 30% are seen once. The top ten clones comprise under 10% of the sample. These sequences were also reported in another study, on T cells of mothers and their children.

The sample consisted of blood. These receptors came from a boy aged 5-17 years in good health.

This chain links TRBV6-5 with TRBJ2-5; TRBD2 matches 9 bases. This CDR3 has 14 residues. The J segment lost 7 bases and the V segment lost 4 bases, leaving 7 bases of the junction unmatched. The germline V gene encodes CDR1 MNHEY and CDR2 SVGAGI. The CDR3 sequence is CASSSGGRAGTQYF. CDR3 coding DNA: TGTGCCAGCAGTTCTGGCGGGAGGGCCGGGACCCAGTACTTC.

V usage is TRBV4-2 and J usage is TRBJ2-5, with D hard to call. TRBJ2-1 matches the DNA end more closely, so the J call is doubtful. The CDR3 consists of 12 residues. Germline-derived CDR1 and CDR2 are LGHNA and YNFKEQ. CDR3 residues: CASSQDAYEQFF. The DNA of the CDR3 is TGTGCCAGCAGCCAAGATGCCTATGAGCAGTTCTTC.

This clonotype came up a few times. The J gene is TRBJ2-1, the V gene TRBV19, with a possible D match to TRBD1 (5 bases). Near its end, the DNA agrees better with TRBJ2-7, so the J call may be wrong. The CDR3 consists of 15 residues. Germline loops: CDR1 LNHDA, CDR2 SQIVND (reference sequence). The CDR3 DNA is TGTGCCAGTAGTACCCAGGGCACAAGCTCCTACGAGCAGTACTTC. It yields the protein CASSTQGTSSYEQYF.

The chain's CDR3 is CATSMTGGLAVGEQYF. The CDR3 DNA reads TGTGCCACCAGCATGACCGGCGGACTAGCGGTCGGCGAGCAGTACTTC. The V gene is TRBV15, the J gene TRBJ2-7; the match to TRBD2 covers 10 bases. V lost 4 bases, J lost 6 bases, and 12 bases stayed unmatched. The CDR3 length is 16 residues. Germline CDR1 reads LNHNV; CDR2 reads YYDKDF (reference sequence).

This clonotype came up a few times. A junction end diverges from the germline sequence, so it may reflect a read error. This chain connects TRBV28 to TRBJ1-2; D unresolved. Looked up from germline, CDR1 is MDHEN and CDR2 is SYDVKM. The CDR3 spans 11 residues. The CDR3 DNA sequence: TGTGCCAGCAGCGAACTCTATGGCCACACCTTC. It translates to CASSELYGHTF.

This clonotype was counted only a few times. This CDR3 is CASSQGVAGDPDTQYF. In DNA form, the CDR3 reads TGTGCCAGCAGCCAGGGTGTGGCAGGGGATCCAGATACGCAGTATTTT. J is TRBJ2-3 and V is TRBV27; perhaps TRBD1 as D (6 bases). The V and J ends lost 6 bases and 4 bases respectively, with 20 bases between them. Per germline, CDR1 MNHEY and CDR2 SMNVEV (reference sequence). This CDR3 has 16 amino acids.

This rearrangement joins TRBV27 to TRBJ2-5; the D is unclear. TRBJ2-1 matches the DNA end more closely, so the J call is doubtful. This CDR3 has 14 residues. Germline V CDR1 and CDR2: MNHEY, SMNVEV (reference sequence). CDR3 DNA: TGTGCCAGCAGTTCCGTTGGGCCCTACAATGAGCAGTTCTTC. Protein product: CASSSVGPYNEQFF.

The CDR3 loop is CASSFNSRNIQYF. In DNA form, the CDR3 reads TGTGCCAGCAGTTTCAACAGCCGGAACATTCAGTACTTC. The chain is built from TRBV27 and TRBJ2-4; D is unclear. This CDR3 comprises 13 residues. Trimming removed 3 bases at V and 7 bases at J, with 10 bases between. Germline V gene sequence: CDR1 MNHEY, CDR2 SMNVEV (reference sequence).

The chain links TRBV21-1 to TRBJ2-5; TRBD2 was called by the table and not checked on the DNA. TRBV21-1 is designated a pseudogene. The CDR3 has 19 amino acids. DNA for the CDR3: TGTGCCAGCAGCCCCCATCGGGGCCTAGCGGGGGGAAAAGAAGAGACCCAGTACTTC. As protein: CASSPHRGLAGGKEETQYF.

This clonotype was found a few times. The junction differs from germline at one of its ends, possibly a read error. This chain links TRBV7-3 with TRBJ2-3; weak D call: TRBD2 (5 bases). This CDR3 region has 14 residues. Germline CDR1 and CDR2: SGHTA and FQGTGA. The DNA for the CDR3 is TGTGCCAGCAGCCCAGAGCGGACCACAGATACACAGTATTTT. Amino acid sequence: CASSPERTTDTQYF.

This clonotype has more than one count but fewer than ten. The chain employs TRBV3-1 and TRBJ2-4; 9 bases map to TRBD2. Germline assignment: CDR1 LGHDT and CDR2 YNNKEL (reference sequence). The CDR3 is 16 residues long. The V segment lost 3 bases and the J segment 1 base; nucleotides outside the gene matches: 4. This CDR3 is CASSHGSGRAKNIQYF. The CDR3 bases are TGTGCCAGCAGCCACGGAAGCGGGAGGGCCAAAAACATTCAGTACTTC. Filled out from reference TRBV3-1 and TRBJ2-4, the complete variable domain reads DTAVSQTPKYLVTQMGNDKSIKCEQNLGHDTMYWYKQDSKKFLKIMFSYNNKELIINETVPNRFSPKSPDKAHLNLHINSLELGDSAVYFCASSHGSGRAKNIQYFGAGTRLSVL.

V usage is TRBV19 and J usage is TRBJ1-1, with no clear D. Trimming shortened V by 5 bases and J by 0 bases, and 13 bases separated the two germline ends. Germline V gives CDR1 LNHDA, CDR2 SQIVND (reference sequence). There are 15 residues in the CDR3. CDR3 DNA sequence: TGTGCCAGTAGTGGACCTCAGTGGCTGAACACTGAAGCTTTCTTT. This sequence encodes CASSGPQWLNTEAFF.